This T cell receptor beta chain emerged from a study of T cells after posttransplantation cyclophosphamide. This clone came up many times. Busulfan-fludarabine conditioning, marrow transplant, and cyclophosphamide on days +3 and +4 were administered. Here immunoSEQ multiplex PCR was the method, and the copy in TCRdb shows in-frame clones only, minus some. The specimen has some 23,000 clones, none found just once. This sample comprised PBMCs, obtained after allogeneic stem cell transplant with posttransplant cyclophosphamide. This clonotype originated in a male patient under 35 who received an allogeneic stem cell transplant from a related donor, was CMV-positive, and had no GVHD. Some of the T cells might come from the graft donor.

As DNA, the CDR3 is TGTGCCAGCTCACTCGGGACAGGCTACGAGCAGTACTTC. It yields the protein CASSLGTGYEQYF. The chain links TRBV18 to TRBJ2-7; 8 bases align to TRBD1. Germline CDR1 reads KGHSH; CDR2 reads LQKENI. This CDR3 comprises 13 residues. Germline trimming cut 4 bases from V and 3 bases from J; bases unmatched to any gene: 2.